The clone carrying this TCR beta chain was counted once. This entry is derived from a study of T cell responses to AZD1222 COVID-19 vaccine. Sequenced by immunoSEQ multiplex PCR; TCRdb stores in-frame clones only, minus some. The sample has 150,000 to 190,000 clones; more than 75% are singletons. V trimming: 2 bases; J trimming: 1 base; junction bases outside the gene matches: 9. The CDR3 loop spans 17 amino acids. Germline assignment: CDR1 LGHDT and CDR2 YNNKEL (reference sequence). The sample consisted of peripheral blood, taken 28 days after the second AZD1222 dose. The sequence came from an adult who received the AZD1222 COVID-19 vaccine. The V gene is TRBV3-1 (or the pseudogene TRBV3-2), the J gene TRBJ2-3; the match to TRBD2 covers 7 bases. CDR3 DNA: TGTGCCAGCAGCCAATATGGGCGGGGAGGGGGCACAGATACGCAGTATTTT. It codes for CASSQYGRGGGTDTQYF.